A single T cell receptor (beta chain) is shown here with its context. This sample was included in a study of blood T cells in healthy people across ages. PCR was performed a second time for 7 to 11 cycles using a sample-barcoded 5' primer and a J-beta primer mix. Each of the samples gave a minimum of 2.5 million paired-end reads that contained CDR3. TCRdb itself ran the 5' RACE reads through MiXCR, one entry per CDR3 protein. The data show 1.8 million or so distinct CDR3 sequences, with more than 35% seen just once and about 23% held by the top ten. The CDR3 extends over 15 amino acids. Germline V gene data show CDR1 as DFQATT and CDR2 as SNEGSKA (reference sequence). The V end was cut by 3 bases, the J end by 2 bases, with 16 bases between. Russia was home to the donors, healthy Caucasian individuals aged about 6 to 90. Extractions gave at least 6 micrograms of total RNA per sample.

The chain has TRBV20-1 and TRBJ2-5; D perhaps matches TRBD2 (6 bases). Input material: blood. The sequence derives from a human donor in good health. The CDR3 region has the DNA TGCAGTGCTAGTGTGCGGGGCCTGAGTCAAGAGACCCAGTACTTC. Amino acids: CSASVRGLSQETQYF.